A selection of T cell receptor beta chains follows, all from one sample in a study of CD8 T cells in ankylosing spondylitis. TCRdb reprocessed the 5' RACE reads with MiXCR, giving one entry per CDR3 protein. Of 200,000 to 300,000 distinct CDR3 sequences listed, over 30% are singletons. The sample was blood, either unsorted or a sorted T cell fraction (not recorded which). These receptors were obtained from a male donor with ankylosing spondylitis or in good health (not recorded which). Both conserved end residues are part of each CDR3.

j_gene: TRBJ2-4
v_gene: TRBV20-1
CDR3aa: CSAGKTGNTLNIQYF

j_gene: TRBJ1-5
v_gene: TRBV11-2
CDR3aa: CASSLGSMWTAHNQPQHF

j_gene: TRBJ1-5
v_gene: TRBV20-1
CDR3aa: CSATGGGQPQHF

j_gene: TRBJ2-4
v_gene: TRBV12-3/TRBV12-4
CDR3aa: CASSLTGDIQYF

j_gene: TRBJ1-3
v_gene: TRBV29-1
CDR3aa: CSVLTGSSGNTIYF

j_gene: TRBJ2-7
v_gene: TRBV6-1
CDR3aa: CASSQDRAKVVYEQYF

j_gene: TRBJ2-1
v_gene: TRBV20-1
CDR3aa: CSAPPWRGDNEQFF

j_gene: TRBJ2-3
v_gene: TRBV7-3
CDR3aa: CASSLSGYTDTQYF

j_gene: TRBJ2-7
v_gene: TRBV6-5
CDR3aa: CASSNGQGSDEQYF

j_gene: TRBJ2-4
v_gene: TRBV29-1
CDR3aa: CSAKLVLRNIQYF

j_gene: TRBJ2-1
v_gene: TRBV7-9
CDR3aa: CASSLKGSASNEQFF

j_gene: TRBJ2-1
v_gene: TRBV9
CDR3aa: CASSVTGGGEQFF

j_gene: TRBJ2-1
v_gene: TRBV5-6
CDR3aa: CASNLLRDTNNEQFF

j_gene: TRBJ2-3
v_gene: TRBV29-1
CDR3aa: CSGLAGGSRTQYF

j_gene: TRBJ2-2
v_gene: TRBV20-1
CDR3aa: CSARDPGDGVSGELFF

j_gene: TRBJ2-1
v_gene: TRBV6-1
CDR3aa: CASSHTKTSGNFNEQFF

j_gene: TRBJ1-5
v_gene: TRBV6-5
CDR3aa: CASSSPRGGPRYSNQPQHF

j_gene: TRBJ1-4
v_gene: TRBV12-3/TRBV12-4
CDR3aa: CASSLGQTNEKLFF

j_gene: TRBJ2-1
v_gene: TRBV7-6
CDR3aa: CASSLVLTSGGYNEQFF

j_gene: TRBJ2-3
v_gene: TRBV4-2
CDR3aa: CASSTEDDTDTQYF

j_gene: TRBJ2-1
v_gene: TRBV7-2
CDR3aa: CASSLGALAGGGSEQFF

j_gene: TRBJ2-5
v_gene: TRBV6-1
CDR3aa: CASTPIAGAQETQYF

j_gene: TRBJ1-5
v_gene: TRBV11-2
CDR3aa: CASSLEVGNQPQHF

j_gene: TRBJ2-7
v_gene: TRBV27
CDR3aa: CASSSIAGGVFYEQYF

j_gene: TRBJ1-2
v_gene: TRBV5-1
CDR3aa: CASSLAGLSNYGYTF

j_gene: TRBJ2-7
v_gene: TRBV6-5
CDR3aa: CASSYRTSGYEQYF

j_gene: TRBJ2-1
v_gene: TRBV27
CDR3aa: CASSLSHNEQFF

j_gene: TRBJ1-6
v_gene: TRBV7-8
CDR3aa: CASSDRDRAYNSPLHF

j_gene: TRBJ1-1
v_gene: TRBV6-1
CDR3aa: CASSPGAGTEAFF

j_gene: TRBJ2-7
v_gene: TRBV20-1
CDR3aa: CSASLAVGPTEQYF

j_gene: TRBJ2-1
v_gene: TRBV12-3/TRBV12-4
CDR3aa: CASSSPGHRQGEQFF

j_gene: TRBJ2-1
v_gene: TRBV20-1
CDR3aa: CSVGGHSYNEQFF

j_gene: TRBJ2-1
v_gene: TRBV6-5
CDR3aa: CASSYSEGNEQFF

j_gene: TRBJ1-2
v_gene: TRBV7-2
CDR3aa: CASSSRQGAGHGYTF

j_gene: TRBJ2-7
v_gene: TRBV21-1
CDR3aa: CASSRPQLYEQYF

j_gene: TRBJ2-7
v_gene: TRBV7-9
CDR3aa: CASSLAEVEQYF

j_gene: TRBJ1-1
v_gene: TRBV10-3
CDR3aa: CAISDPESGEATEAFF

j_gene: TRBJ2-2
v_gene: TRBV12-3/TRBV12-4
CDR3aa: CASSRSGDTGELFF

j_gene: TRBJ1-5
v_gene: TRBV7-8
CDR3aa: CASSLGRGRLHQPQHF

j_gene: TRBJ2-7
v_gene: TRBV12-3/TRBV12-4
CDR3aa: CASSVPGTGRYEQYF

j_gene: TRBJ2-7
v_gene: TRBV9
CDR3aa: CASSVALGGRHEQYF

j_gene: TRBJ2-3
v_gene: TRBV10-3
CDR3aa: CAISERAATDTQYF

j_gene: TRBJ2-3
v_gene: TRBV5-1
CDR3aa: CASSLGTVDTDTQYF

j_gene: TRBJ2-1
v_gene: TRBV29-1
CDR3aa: CSVEGRLPEQFF

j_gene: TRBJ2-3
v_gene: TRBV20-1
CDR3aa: CSATGTGRTDTQYF